These 13 T cell receptor beta chains originate from one sample sequenced in a study of shared clonotypes between healthy human individuals. Generated by immunoSEQ multiplex PCR, the TCRdb table keeps only in-frame clones and is missing some. The repertoire holds 2 million to 3 million clones, with approximately 93% as singletons. Sequenced material: naive CD4+ T cells from PBMCs. The subset: CD45RA+ positively selected. All receptors come from a man younger than 35 in good health. Some clones in this sample may be carry-over from other donors' samples.

The chain has TRBV11-2 and TRBJ2-1; TRBD2 matches at 7 bases. Germline V CDR1 and CDR2: SGHAT, FQNNGV. CDR3 length: 16 residues. The junction had 14 bases not matched to a gene; V was cut back by 3 bases and J by 9 bases. CDR3 in DNA: TGTGCCAGCAGCTTGAGTAGACTAGCTGGGGGGAGTGAGCAGTTCTTC. It yields the protein CASSLSRLAGGSEQFF.

The gene calls are TRBV6-6 and TRBJ2-7; no clear D. CDR1 and CDR2 (germline): MNHNY, SVGAGI (reference sequence). V was clipped by 2 bases and J by 5 bases, with 7 bases between them. This CDR3 has 12 residues. The CDR3 DNA sequence: TGTGCCAGCAGTTACCTTACCGACGAGCAGTACTTC. It codes for CASSYLTDEQYF.

This clone was seen just once. V and J are TRBV7-3 and TRBJ2-1; D is possibly TRBD1 (6 bases). This CDR3 is 16 amino acids long. With 5 bases removed from V and 4 bases from J, the gap between germline ends came to 18 bases. Germline CDR1 is SGHTA and CDR2 is FQGTGA. The CDR3 DNA is TGTGCCAGCAGCGCCTACAGGGTAGAGGGATACAATGAGCAGTTCTTC. The encoded protein is CASSAYRVEGYNEQFF.

The chain uses TRBV7-8 and TRBJ2-2; maybe TRBD1 (5 bases). Trimming stripped 0 bases from V and 8 bases from J, with 7 bases between. The germline V gene has CDR1 SGHVS and CDR2 FQNEAQ. This CDR3 comprises 13 residues. The CDR3 here is CASSLARTGELFF. The CDR3 DNA is TGTGCCAGCAGCTTAGCGCGGACAGGGGAGCTGTTTTTT.

The rearrangement joins TRBV28 to TRBJ1-2; TRBD1 aligns across 7 bases. The V gene end was trimmed by 5 bases and the J gene end by 2 bases; junction bases not matched to a gene: 5. The CDR3 loop spans 14 amino acids. Germline values: CDR1 MDHEN, CDR2 SYDVKM. This CDR3 is CASSQSGQNYGYTF. CDR3 in DNA: TGTGCCAGCAGTCAATCGGGACAGAACTATGGCTACACCTTC.

The chain couples TRBV5-1 to TRBJ2-2; D might be TRBD1 (6 bases). This CDR3 comprises 14 residues. Germline V gene data show CDR1 as SGHRS and CDR2 as YFSETQ. V lost 4 bases and J lost 6, with 13 bases in between. CDR3 region: CASSLPRGAGELFF. CDR3 sequence (DNA): TGCGCCAGCAGCCTGCCCAGGGGTGCCGGGGAGCTGTTTTTT. Drawing the rest from reference TRBV5-1 and TRBJ2-2, the complete variable domain is KAGVTQTPRYLIKTRGQQVTLSCSPISGHRSVSWYQQTPGQGLQFLFEYFSETQRNKGNFPGRFSGRQFSNSRSEMNVSTLELGDSALYLCASSLPRGAGELFFGEGSRLTVL.

The J gene is TRBJ2-2, the V gene TRBV10-1; 9 positions agree with TRBD2. V lost 5 bases to trimming and J lost 1 base; unmatched junction nucleotides: 8. The CDR3 has 17 amino acids. Germline CDR1 WNHNN, CDR2 SYGVQD (reference sequence). The CDR3 is CASSRLRLAENTGELFF. The DNA for the CDR3 is TGCGCCAGCAGTCGACTTCGACTAGCGGAGAACACCGGGGAGCTGTTTTTT.

This chain links TRBV27 with TRBJ1-2; TRBD1 might be the D (5 bases). Germline V gives CDR1 MNHEY, CDR2 SMNVEV (reference sequence). Trimming shortened V by 9 bases and J by 4 bases, and 12 bases separated the two germline ends. CDR3 size: 12 residues. Here the CDR3 reads CASRGLSYGYTF. In DNA form, the CDR3 reads TGTGCCAGTAGGGGCCTAAGCTATGGCTACACCTTC.

J is TRBJ2-2 and V is TRBV11-3; TRBD2 agrees at 10 bases. Unmatched junction bases numbered 12, after V lost 10 bases and J lost 7 bases. Germline assignment: CDR1 SGHNT and CDR2 YENEEA. The CDR3 length is 15 residues. CDR3 nucleotide sequence: TGTGCCAATTCCCAACTAGCGGGATTAGGCGGGGAGCTGTTTTTT. It translates to CANSQLAGLGGELFF.

The rearrangement uses TRBV19 and TRBJ2-2; D is perhaps TRBD1 (6 bases). This CDR3 is 15 amino acids long. V was clipped by 4 bases and J by 5 bases, with 14 bases between them. Germline V gives CDR1 LNHDA, CDR2 SQIVND (reference sequence). The CDR3 here is CASSTLGGVTGELFF. In DNA, the CDR3 is TGTGCCAGTAGTACGCTAGGGGGTGTGACCGGGGAGCTGTTTTTT.

The chain has TRBV5-1 and TRBJ2-3; 7 bases are a match to TRBD2. Germline V gene data show CDR1 as SGHRS and CDR2 as YFSETQ. J was trimmed by 6 bases and V by 5 bases; bases with no gene match: 9. The CDR3 runs to 14 residues. As DNA, the CDR3 is TGCGCCAGCAGGCGAGCCAGGGAGGGTGATACGCAGTATTTT. Translating it yields CASRRAREGDTQYF. The full variable domain, with the rest looked up from reference TRBV5-1 and TRBJ2-3, is KAGVTQTPRYLIKTRGQQVTLSCSPISGHRSVSWYQQTPGQGLQFLFEYFSETQRNKGNFPGRFSGRQFSNSRSEMNVSTLELGDSALYLCASRRAREGDTQYFGPGTRLTVL.

The genes are TRBV5-1 and TRBJ2-1, with 8 bases matching TRBD2. The CDR3 runs 15 residues. Germline values: CDR1 SGHRS, CDR2 YFSETQ. Trimming at V came to 3 bases and at J to 6 bases, leaving 8 bases not matched to a gene. In DNA, the CDR3 is TGCGCCAGCAGCTCCCTGAGCGGGGGCCTCAATGAGCAGTTCTTC. Protein sequence: CASSSLSGGLNEQFF.

The gene calls are TRBV11-3 and TRBJ2-1; 7 bases agree with TRBD1. The CDR3 is 15 amino acids. The V gene end was trimmed by 5 bases and the J gene end by 1 base; junction bases not matched to a gene: 5. Germline V gene data show CDR1 as SGHNT and CDR2 as YENEEA. DNA of the CDR3: TGTGCCAGCAGCCCTGGACAGGCATCCTACAATGAGCAGTTCTTC. Its protein is CASSPGQASYNEQFF.